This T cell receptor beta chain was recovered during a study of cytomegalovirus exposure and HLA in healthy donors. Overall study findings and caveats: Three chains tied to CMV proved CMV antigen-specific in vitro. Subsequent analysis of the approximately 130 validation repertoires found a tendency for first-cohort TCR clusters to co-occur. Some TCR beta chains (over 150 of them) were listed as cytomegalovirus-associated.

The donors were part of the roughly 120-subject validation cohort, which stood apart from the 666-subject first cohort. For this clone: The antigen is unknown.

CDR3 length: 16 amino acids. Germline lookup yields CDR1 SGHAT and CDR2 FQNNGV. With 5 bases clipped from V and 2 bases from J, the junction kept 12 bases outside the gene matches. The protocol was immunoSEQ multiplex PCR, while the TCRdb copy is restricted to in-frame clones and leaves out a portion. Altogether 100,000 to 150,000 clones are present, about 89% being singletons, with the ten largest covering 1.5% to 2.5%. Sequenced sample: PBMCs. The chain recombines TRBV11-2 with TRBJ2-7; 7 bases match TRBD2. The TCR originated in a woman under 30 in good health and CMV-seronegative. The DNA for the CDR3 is TGTGCCAGCAGCACCCAAAACCGTGGGGGGGCCTACGAGCAGTACTTC. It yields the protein CASSTQNRGGAYEQYF. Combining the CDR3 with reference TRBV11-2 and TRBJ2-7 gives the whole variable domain EAGVAQSPRYKIIEKRQSVAFWCNPISGHATLYWYQQILGQGPKLLIQFQNNGVVDDSQLPKDRFSAERLKGVDSTLKIQPAKLEDSAVYLCASSTQNRGGAYEQYFGPGTRLTVT.